The clone carrying this T cell receptor (beta chain) was counted ten times or more. Trimming left V 6 bases short and J 6 bases short, with 21 bases between. Germline lookup yields CDR1 SEHNR and CDR2 FQNEAQ (reference sequence). CDR3 length equals 16 residues. The sample originates from a study of tumor-infiltrating lymphocytes in oesophageal squamous cell carcinoma. TCRdb re-called the PCR reads through MiXCR, storing one row per CDR3 protein. The data show about 12,000 distinct CDR3 sequences, with 55% to 60% seen just once and approximately 30% held by the top ten. Sequenced material: esophageal tumor tissue. This rearrangement joins TRBV7-9 to TRBJ2-1; D gene ambiguous. The TCR comes from a female donor with esophageal squamous cell carcinoma. This chain's CDR3 is CASRPAAGPARNEQFF. The CDR3 nucleotides are TGTGCCAGCAGACCTGCCGCCGGGCCCGCACGCAATGAGCAGTTCTTC.